This T cell receptor (beta chain) emerged from a study of T-cell memory formation after mild COVID-19. Study-level information: TCR clustering was largely donor specific.

This clonotype was observed a handful of times. One entry per CDR3 protein results from TCRdb running MiXCR on the 5' RACE reads. The sample contains some 150,000 distinct CDR3 sequences, about 6% of which appear only once. Germline V gene lookup returns CDR1 SEHNR and CDR2 FQNEAQ (reference sequence). The CDR3 has 15 residues. The germline V and J ends were trimmed by 1 base and 3 bases, with 9 bases remaining between them. The receptor comes from an adult woman who had mild COVID-19 (a few samples of this study predate the infection). Cell type and time point are not known. Sequencing used PBMCs or a T cell subset sorted from them (not recorded which). The chain links TRBV7-9 to TRBJ2-2; a weak D match, TRBD1 (6 bases). CDR3 sequence reads: CASSLESGDTGELFF. DNA of the CDR3: TGTGCCAGCAGCTTAGAGTCAGGGGACACCGGGGAGCTGTTTTTT.